This section outlines one T cell receptor beta chain sequence together with its context. This CDR3 has 16 residues. Germline CDR1 and CDR2: MDHEN and SYDVKM. V was clipped by 6 bases and J by 1 base; unmatched bases: 5. Using immunoSEQ multiplex PCR, the repertoire was profiled, and TCRdb retains in-frame clones only, with some absent. The table includes approximately 70,000 clones, 85% to 90% detected once. This specimen belongs to a study of blood T cell repertoires in COVID-19. V usage is TRBV28 and J usage is TRBJ2-1; 11 bases fit TRBD2. Sequencing was performed on peripheral blood. This sequence was found in an older man with active or convalescent COVID-19. In nucleotides, the CDR3 is TGTGCCAGCAGCCCCCCTAGCGGGAGGTCCTACAATGAGCAGTTCTTC. Translating it yields CASSPPSGRSYNEQFF.